What follows describes a single T cell receptor (beta chain). This specimen belongs to a study of shared T cell receptors in the human thymus. In germline, CDR1 is SNHLY, CDR2 FYNNEI. Trimming cost V 2 bases and J 7 bases, with 18 bases left between them. This CDR3 is 16 amino acids long. The data were produced by immunoSEQ multiplex PCR, yet TCRdb's version contains in-frame clones alone and is incomplete. The sample has hundreds of thousands of clones; roughly 86% are singletons. These same records also appear under a second study, on human thymus T cells. Per that study: Thymic as well as blood repertoires seemed to favor certain V and J genes unevenly.

The sequence was collected from a boy in the first two years of life with a congenital heart defect. The sequenced sample was thymocytes. This sequence joins TRBV2 and TRBJ2-1, with D perhaps TRBD2 (7 bases). This CDR3 is CASSEKLCGGWNEQFF. CDR3 nucleotides: TGTGCCAGCAGTGAAAAGTTGTGCGGGGGCTGGAATGAGCAGTTCTTC.